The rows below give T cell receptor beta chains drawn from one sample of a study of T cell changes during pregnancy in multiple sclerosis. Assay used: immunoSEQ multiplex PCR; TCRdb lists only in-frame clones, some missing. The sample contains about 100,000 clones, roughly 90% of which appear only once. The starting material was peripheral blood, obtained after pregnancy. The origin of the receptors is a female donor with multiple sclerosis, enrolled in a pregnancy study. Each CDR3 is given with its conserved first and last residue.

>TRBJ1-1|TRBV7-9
CASSLLGIMNTEAFF
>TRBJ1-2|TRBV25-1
CASSEGTGFGGYTF
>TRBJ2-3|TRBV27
CASSSYTDTQYF
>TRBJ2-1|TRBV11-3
CASSHLAGGYNEQFF
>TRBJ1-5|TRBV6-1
CASSQGDQPQHF
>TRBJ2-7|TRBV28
CASVPPFAGDGYEQYF
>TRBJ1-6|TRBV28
CASSPQVNSPLHF
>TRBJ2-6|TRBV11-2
CASSLAGSGRAWAF
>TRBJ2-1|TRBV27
CASSTGGLAGAGAYNEQFF
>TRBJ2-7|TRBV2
CASSEGSEAYEQYF
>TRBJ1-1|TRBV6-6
CASRREQAAFF
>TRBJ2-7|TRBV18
CASSPPSSGQGVRWPYEQYF
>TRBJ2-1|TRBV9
CASSVGEGRSSYNEQFF
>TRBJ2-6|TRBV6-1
CASSESSVLTF
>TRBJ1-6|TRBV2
CASHDRGGSPLHF
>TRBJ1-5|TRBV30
CAWRDRRLSNQPQHF
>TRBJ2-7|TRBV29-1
CSAGTSVPYEQYF
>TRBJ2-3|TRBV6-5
CASSRDSYSDTQYF
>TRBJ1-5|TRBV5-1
CASRLGTGDQPQHF
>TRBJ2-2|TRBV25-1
CASSVGLAGGGGELFF
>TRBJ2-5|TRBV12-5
CASGAGTGSMWTQYF
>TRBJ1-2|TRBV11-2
CASSSGQGEGLYGYTF
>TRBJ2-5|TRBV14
CASSPGLATFQETQYF
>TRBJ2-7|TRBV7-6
CASSFLYSTEQYF
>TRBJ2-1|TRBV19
CASSIRGSDEQFF
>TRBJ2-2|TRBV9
CASSVDQGITGELFF
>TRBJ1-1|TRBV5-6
CASSFGTGGPGAFF
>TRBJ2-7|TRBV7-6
CASSLGRDQLGRQYF
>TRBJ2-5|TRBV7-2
CASSLFAKWETQYF
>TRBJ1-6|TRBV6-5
CASSEGSSPLHF
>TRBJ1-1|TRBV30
CAWNKGTEAFF
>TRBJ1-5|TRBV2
CASSEAGQGAQPQHF
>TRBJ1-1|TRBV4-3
CASSRAGLSNTEAFF
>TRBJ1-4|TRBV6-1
CASSDFRGTNEKLFF
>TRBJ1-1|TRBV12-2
CASRCFGTGAIRGTEAFF
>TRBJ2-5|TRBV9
CASSATSGGEETQYF
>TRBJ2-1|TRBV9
CASSPQFSGYNEQFF
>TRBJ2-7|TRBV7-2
CASSLDRGQSYEQYF
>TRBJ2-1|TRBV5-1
CASSLETSGNNEQFF
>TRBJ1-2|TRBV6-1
CAIGQGALVYGYTF
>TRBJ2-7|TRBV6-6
CASSYSAGTYEQYF
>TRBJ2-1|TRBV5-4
CASRSTGGRYNEQFF
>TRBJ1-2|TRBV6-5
CASSRRQGKGYGYTF